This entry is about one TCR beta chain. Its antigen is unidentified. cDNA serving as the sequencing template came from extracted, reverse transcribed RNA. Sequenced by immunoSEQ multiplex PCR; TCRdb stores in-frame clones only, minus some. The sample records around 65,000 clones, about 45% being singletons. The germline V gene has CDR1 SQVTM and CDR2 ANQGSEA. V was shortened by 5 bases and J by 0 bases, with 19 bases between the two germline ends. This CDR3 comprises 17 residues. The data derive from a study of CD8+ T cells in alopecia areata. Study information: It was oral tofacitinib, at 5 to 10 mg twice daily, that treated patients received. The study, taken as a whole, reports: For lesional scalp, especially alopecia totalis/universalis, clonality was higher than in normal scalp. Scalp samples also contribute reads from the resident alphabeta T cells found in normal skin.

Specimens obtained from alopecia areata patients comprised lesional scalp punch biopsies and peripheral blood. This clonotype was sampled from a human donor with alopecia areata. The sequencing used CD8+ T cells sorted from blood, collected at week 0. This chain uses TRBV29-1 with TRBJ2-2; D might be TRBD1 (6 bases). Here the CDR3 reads CSVMPAGTSANTGELFF. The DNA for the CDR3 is TGCAGCGTTATGCCGGCCGGGACATCCGCGAACACCGGGGAGCTGTTTTTT.